The 14 T cell receptor beta chains below come from one sample, sequenced in a study of spatial heterogeneity in lung cancer. TCRdb independently ran MiXCR on the 5' RACE reads; one entry per CDR3 protein. The repertoire holds about 45,000 distinct CDR3 sequences, with about 6.8% as singletons. The time point here: sample taken at primary tumor resection. The input for sequencing was PBMCs, taken at surgery. Source of these receptors: a female donor with early-stage non-small cell lung cancer.

This clonotype has more than one count but fewer than ten. The chain combines TRBV20-1 with TRBJ2-7; 8 bases fit TRBD1. The CDR3 has 13 amino acids. Germline V gives CDR1 DFQATT, CDR2 SNEGSKA (reference sequence). The trim removed 6 bases at V and 3 bases at J, leaving 7 bases unmatched. CDR3 nucleotides: TGCAGTGCCGACAGGGGTGTGTTCTACGAGCAGTACTTC. Its translation: CSADRGVFYEQYF.

This clonotype was seen many times. This chain uses TRBV27 with TRBJ2-5; D is possibly TRBD1 (6 bases). The germline V gene encodes CDR1 MNHEY and CDR2 SMNVEV (reference sequence). V gave up 2 bases and J gave up 2 bases, with 12 bases separating them. The CDR3 loop spans 15 amino acids. The CDR3 DNA follows: TGTGCCAGCAGTTTACAAACAGGGCGTCAAGAGACCCAGTACTTC. Amino acids: CASSLQTGRQETQYF.

This clonotype was counted many times. This chain links TRBV19 with TRBJ2-1; 9 positions match TRBD2. This CDR3 region has 18 residues. J lost 5 bases, V lost 7 bases, and 18 bases had no gene match. Germline loops: CDR1 LNHDA, CDR2 SQIVND (reference sequence). DNA of the CDR3: TGTGCCAGTACGAGAGGCCGGTCGGGACTAGCAGAGAACAATGAGCAGTTCTTC. Its protein product is CASTRGRSGLAENNEQFF.

This clonotype showed up many times. The chain links TRBV20-1 to TRBJ2-3; 8 nucleotides match TRBD2. The CDR3 extends over 17 amino acids. With V trimmed by 0 bases and J by 4 bases, 12 bases remained unmatched. The germline V gene encodes CDR1 DFQATT and CDR2 SNEGSKA (reference sequence). CDR3 nucleotide sequence: TGCAGTGCTAGAGAGGGGGCGGCGGGAGGCCCCGCAGATACGCAGTATTTT. Amino acids: CSAREGAAGGPADTQYF.

This clonotype was observed at least ten times. J is TRBJ2-3 and V is TRBV7-9; D unresolved. The germline V and J ends were trimmed by 4 bases and 0 bases, with 11 bases remaining between them. The CDR3 runs to 15 residues. Germline CDR1 is SEHNR and CDR2 is FQNEAQ (reference sequence). Here the CDR3 DNA reads TGTGCCAGCAGCTGGTCTGGGGTCAGCACAGATACGCAGTATTTT. Its protein product is CASSWSGVSTDTQYF.

The chain employs TRBV4-1 and TRBJ2-5; D ambiguous. Germline CDR1 is MGHRA and CDR2 is YSYEKL. Trimming removed 8 bases from V and 0 bases from J, with 13 bases in between. This CDR3 spans 14 amino acids. In DNA form, the CDR3 reads TGCGCCAGCGCTCAGACACCTTACCAAGAGACCCAGTACTTC. The encoded protein is CASAQTPYQETQYF.

This clonotype was detected only a few times. The chain uses TRBV7-9 and TRBJ2-6; a weak D match, TRBD1 (5 bases). The CDR3 is 16 amino acids. The ends were cut back, 5 bases at V and 0 bases at J, with 11 bases in the middle. The V gene's germline CDR1 is SEHNR and CDR2 FQNEAQ (reference sequence). As DNA, the CDR3 is TGTGCCAGCAGCCCCAGGGCTAGCTCTGGGGCCAACGTCCTGACTTTC. Translated: CASSPRASSGANVLTF.

In this sample, this clonotype turned up many times. The rearrangement links TRBV9 to TRBJ2-7; 7 nucleotides line up with TRBD2. The CDR3 covers 13 residues. CDR1 and CDR2 (germline): SGDLS, YYNGEE. V trimming: 4 bases; J trimming: 1 base; junction bases outside the gene matches: 2. For the CDR3, the DNA is TGTGCCAGCAGCCGCGGGGGATCCTACGAGCAGTACTTC. Translating it yields CASSRGGSYEQYF.

The rearrangement links TRBV4-2 to TRBJ2-7, with D perhaps assigned TRBD1 or TRBD2 (5 bases each). The CDR3 spans 14 residues. The germline V gene encodes CDR1 LGHNA and CDR2 YNFKEQ. Between the trimmed V and J ends, which lost 3 bases and 0 bases, there was a span of 9 bases. The CDR3 nucleotides read TGTGCCAGCAGCCAGGGACGGACCTCCTACGAGCAGTACTTC. Its translation is CASSQGRTSYEQYF.

This clonotype occurred many times. The V and J genes are TRBV18 and TRBJ1-5, with a weak D call TRBD1 (5 bases). CDR1 KGHSH and CDR2 LQKENI come from the germline V gene. This CDR3 is built from 15 residues. V was cut by 3 bases and J by 6 bases, with 15 bases left in between. The CDR3 DNA is TGTGCCAGCTCACCCCGTGGGGCGGTCGGTCAGCCCCAGCATTTT. It is translated as CASSPRGAVGQPQHF. Complete variable domain (other parts from reference TRBV18 and TRBJ1-5): NAGVMQNPRHLVRRRGQEARLRCSPMKGHSHVYWYRQLPEEGLKFMVYLQKENIIDESGMPKERFSAEFPKEGPSILRIQQVVRGDSAAYFCASSPRGAVGQPQHFGDGTRLSIL.

This rearrangement joins TRBV9 to TRBJ2-5; 9 bases align to TRBD1. The V gene's germline CDR1 is SGDLS and CDR2 YYNGEE. CDR3 length: 14 residues. Unmatched junction bases numbered 3, after V lost 2 bases and J lost 4 bases. In DNA, the CDR3 is TGTGCCAGCAGCGTGGGACAGGGCGGAGAGACCCAGTACTTC. Protein: CASSVGQGGETQYF.

This chain joins TRBV5-1 and TRBJ1-1; 8 bases match TRBD1. Germline CDR1 is SGHRS and CDR2 is YFSETQ. V was clipped by 4 bases and J by 3 bases; unmatched bases: 5. The CDR3 is 14 residues long. Here the CDR3 DNA reads TGCGCCAGCAGCCCAGGGGGCGTAGACACTGAAGCTTTCTTT. Translating it yields CASSPGGVDTEAFF.

This clonotype was counted only a few times. CDR3 DNA: TGTGCCAGCAAGACTACCTACAATGAGCAGTTCTTC. Amino acid sequence: CASKTTYNEQFF. V and J are TRBV7-8 and TRBJ2-1; maybe TRBD2 (5 bases). The CDR3 totals 12 residues. V was shortened by 7 bases and J by 2 bases, with 6 bases between the two germline ends. Germline loops: CDR1 SGHVS, CDR2 FQNEAQ.

This clonotype was recorded many times. The rearrangement uses TRBV29-1 and TRBJ2-1; 13 bases align to TRBD2. The CDR3 loop spans 15 amino acids. Germline CDR1 reads SQVTM; CDR2 reads ANQGSEA. Trimming at V came to 2 bases and at J to 7 bases, leaving 5 bases not matched to a gene. CDR3 residues: CSVERLAGGFNEQFF. Here the CDR3 DNA reads TGCAGCGTTGAACGACTAGCGGGGGGATTTAATGAGCAGTTCTTC.